This TCR beta chain was captured by sequencing in a study of cytomegalovirus exposure and HLA in healthy donors. Germline V lookup: CDR1 SEHNR, CDR2 FQNEAQ (reference sequence). Trimming cost V 5 bases and J 5 bases; bases outside gene matches: 6. The CDR3 is 15 amino acids. Sequenced by immunoSEQ multiplex PCR; TCRdb stores in-frame clones only, minus some. The sample includes about 190,000 clones, roughly 84% of them seen just once. The J gene is TRBJ2-1, the V gene TRBV7-9, with 10 bases lining up with TRBD2. What was sequenced was PBMCs. This receptor was obtained from a man between 18 and 29 years old in good health and CMV-seropositive. The CDR3 here is CASSTLAGWDNEQFF. CDR3 DNA: TGTGCCAGCAGCACACTAGCGGGGTGGGACAATGAGCAGTTCTTC.